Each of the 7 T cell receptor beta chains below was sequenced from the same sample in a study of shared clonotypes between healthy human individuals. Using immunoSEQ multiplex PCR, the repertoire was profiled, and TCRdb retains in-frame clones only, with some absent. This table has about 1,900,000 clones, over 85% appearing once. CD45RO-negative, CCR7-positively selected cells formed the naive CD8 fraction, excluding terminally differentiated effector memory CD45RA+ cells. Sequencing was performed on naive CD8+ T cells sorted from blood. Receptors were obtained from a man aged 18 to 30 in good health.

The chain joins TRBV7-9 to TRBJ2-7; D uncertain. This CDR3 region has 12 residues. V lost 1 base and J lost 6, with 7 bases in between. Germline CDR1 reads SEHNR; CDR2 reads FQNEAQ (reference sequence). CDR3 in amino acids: CASSLEESEQYF. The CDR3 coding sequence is TGTGCCAGCAGCTTAGAGGAGAGCGAGCAGTACTTC.

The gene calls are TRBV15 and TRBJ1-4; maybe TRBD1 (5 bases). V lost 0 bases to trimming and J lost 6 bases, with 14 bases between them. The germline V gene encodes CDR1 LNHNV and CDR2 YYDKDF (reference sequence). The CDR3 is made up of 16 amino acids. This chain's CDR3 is CATSREGEGNDEKLFF. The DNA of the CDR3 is TGTGCCACCAGCAGAGAGGGGGAAGGGAACGATGAAAAACTGTTTTTT.

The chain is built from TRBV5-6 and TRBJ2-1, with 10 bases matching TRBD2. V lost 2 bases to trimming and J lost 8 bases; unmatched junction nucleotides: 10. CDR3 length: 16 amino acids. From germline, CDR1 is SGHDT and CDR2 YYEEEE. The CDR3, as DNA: TGTGCCAGCAGCTTACAACTACTAGCGGGGTGGGATGAGCAGTTCTTC. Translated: CASSLQLLAGWDEQFF.

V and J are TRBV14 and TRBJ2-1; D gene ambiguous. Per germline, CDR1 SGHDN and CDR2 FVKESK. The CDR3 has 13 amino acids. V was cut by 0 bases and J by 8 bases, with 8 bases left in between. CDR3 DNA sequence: TGTGCCAGCAGCCAAGAGAACCTCTATGAGCAGTTCTTC. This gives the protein CASSQENLYEQFF.

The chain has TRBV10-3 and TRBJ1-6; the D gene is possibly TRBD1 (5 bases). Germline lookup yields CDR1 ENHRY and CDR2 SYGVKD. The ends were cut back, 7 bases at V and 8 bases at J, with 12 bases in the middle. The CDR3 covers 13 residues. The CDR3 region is CAINQGEDSPLHF. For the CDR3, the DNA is TGTGCCATCAATCAGGGAGAGGATTCACCCCTCCACTTT.

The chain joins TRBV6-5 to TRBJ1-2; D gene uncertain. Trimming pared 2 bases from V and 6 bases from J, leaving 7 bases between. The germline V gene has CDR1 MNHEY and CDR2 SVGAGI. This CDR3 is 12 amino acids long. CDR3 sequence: CASSYAGDGYTF. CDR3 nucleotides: TGTGCCAGCAGTTACGCTGGCGATGGCTACACCTTC.

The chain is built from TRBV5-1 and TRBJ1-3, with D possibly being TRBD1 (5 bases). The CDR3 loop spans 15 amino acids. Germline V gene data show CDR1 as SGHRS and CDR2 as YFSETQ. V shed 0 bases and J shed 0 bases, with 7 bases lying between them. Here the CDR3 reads CASSLVGTSGNTIYF. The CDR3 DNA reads TGCGCCAGCAGCTTGGTCGGGACCTCTGGAAACACCATATATTTT.